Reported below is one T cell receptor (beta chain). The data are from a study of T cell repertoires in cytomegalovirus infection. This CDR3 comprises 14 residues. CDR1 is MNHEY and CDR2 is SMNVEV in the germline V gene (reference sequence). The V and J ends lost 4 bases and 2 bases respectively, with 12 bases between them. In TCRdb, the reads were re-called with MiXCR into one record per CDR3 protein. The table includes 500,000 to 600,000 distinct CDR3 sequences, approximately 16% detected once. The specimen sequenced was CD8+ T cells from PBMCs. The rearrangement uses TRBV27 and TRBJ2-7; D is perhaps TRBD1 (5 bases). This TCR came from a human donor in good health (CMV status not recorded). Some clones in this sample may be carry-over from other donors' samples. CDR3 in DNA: TGTGCCAGCAGTTCGGGTGGGGCGGCCTACGAGCAGTACTTC. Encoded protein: CASSSGGAAYEQYF.